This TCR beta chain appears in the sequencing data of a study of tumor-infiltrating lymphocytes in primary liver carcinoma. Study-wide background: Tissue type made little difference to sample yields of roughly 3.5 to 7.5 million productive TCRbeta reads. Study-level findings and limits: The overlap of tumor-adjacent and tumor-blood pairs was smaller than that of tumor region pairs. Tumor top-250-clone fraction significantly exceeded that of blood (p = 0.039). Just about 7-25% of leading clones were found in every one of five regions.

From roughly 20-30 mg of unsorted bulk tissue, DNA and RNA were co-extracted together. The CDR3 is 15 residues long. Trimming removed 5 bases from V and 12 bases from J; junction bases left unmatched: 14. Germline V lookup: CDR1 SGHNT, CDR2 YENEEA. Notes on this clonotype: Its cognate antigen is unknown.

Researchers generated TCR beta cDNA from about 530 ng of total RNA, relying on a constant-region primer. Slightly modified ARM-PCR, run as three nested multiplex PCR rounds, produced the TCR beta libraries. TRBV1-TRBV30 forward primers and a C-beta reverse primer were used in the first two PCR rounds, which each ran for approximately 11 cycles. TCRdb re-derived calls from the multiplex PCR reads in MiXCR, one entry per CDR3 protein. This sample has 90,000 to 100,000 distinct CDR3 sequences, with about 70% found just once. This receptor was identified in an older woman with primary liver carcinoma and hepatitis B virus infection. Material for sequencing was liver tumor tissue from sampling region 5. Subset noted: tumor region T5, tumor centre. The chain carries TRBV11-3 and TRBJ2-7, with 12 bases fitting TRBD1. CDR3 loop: CASSPGTGGIYDRYF. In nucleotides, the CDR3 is TGTGCCAGCAGCCCCGGGACAGGGGGCATCTACGATCGGTACTTC.